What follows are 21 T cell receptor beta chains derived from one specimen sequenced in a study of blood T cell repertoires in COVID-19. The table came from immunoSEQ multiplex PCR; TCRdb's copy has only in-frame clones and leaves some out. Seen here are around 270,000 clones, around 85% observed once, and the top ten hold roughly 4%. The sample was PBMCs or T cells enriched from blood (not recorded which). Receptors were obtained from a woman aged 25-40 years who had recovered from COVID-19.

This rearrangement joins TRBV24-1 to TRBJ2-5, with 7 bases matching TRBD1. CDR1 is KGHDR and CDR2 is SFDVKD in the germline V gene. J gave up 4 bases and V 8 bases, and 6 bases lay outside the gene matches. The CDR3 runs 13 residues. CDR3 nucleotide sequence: TGTGCCACCAAAGGGACAGAGGGAGAGACCCAGTACTTC. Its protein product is CATKGTEGETQYF.

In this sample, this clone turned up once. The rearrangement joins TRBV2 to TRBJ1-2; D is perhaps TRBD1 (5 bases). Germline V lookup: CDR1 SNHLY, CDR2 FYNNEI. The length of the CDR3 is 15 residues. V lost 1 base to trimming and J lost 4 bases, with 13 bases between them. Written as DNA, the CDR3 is TGTGCCAGCAGTGAAGGTCTCGGGGGACTCTATGGCTACACCTTC. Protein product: CASSEGLGGLYGYTF.

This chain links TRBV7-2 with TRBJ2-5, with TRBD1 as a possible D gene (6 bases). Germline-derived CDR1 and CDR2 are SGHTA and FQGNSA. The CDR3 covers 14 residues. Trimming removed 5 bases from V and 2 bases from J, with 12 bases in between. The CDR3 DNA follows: TGTGCCAGCAGCCCAGGACAGTATCAAGAGACCCAGTACTTC. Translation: CASSPGQYQETQYF.

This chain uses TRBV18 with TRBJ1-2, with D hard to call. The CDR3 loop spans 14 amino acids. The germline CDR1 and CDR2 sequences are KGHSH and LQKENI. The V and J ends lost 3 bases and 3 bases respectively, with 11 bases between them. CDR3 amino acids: CASSPTWQDYGYTF. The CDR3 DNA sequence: TGTGCCAGCTCACCCACTTGGCAGGACTATGGCTACACCTTC.

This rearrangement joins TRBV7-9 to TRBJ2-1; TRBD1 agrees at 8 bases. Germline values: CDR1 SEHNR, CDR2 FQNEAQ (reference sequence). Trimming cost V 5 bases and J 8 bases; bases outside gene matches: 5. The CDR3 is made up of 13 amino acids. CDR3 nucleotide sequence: TGTGCCAGCAGCACCTCAGGGGGCCATGAGCAGTTCTTC. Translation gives CASSTSGGHEQFF. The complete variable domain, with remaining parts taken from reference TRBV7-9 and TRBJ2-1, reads DTGVSQNPRHKITKRGQNVTFRCDPISEHNRLYWYRQTLGQGPEFLTYFQNEAQLEKSRLLSDRFSAERPKGSFSTLEIQRTEQGDSAMYLCASSTSGGHEQFFGPGTRLTVL.

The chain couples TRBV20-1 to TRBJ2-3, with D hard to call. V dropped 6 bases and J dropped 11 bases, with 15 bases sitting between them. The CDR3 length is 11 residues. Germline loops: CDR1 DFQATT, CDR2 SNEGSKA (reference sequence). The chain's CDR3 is CSAQSTAKQYF. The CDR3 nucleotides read TGCAGTGCCCAATCCACAGCAAAGCAGTATTTT.

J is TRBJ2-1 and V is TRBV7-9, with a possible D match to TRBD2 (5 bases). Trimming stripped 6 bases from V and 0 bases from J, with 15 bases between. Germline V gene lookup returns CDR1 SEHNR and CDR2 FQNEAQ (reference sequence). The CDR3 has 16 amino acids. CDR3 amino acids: CASSYRTWSSYNEQFF. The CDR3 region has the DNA TGTGCCAGCAGTTATCGGACTTGGAGCTCCTACAATGAGCAGTTCTTC.

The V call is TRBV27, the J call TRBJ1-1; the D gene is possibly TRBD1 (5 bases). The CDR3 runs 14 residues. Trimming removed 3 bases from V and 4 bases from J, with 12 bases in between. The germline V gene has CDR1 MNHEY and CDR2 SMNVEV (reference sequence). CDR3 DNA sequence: TGTGCCAGCAGTTTGCGGGCCGGGGGCACTGAAGCTTTCTTT. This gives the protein CASSLRAGGTEAFF.

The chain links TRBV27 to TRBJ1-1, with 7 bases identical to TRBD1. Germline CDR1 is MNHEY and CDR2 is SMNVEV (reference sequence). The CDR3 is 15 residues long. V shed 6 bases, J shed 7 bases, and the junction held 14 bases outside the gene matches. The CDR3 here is CASRIRPGGIREAFF. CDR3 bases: TGTGCCAGCAGGATTAGGCCAGGGGGAATCCGTGAAGCTTTCTTT.

The CDR3 bases are TGTGCCACCAGCAATCACCGGGACAGGGGTTTGGCTGGCTACACCTTC. As protein: CATSNHRDRGLAGYTF. The chain carries TRBV15 and TRBJ1-2; TRBD1 matches 10 bases. This CDR3 has 16 residues. Germline V gives CDR1 LNHNV, CDR2 YYDKDF (reference sequence). The V and J ends lost 4 bases and 7 bases, in that order; junction bases with no gene match: 12.

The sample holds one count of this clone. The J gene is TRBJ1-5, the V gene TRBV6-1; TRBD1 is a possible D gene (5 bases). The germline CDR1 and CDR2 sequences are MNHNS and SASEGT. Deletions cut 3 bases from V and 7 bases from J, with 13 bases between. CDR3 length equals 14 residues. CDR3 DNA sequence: TGTGCCAGCAGTGACGGGGGTTGGGGACAGCCCCAGCATTTT. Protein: CASSDGGWGQPQHF.

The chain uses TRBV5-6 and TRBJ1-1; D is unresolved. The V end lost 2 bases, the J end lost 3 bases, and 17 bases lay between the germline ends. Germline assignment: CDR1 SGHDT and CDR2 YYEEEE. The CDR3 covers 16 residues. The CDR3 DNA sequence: TGTGCCAGCAGCTTAACACCCCATTGGAGGGACACTGAAGCTTTCTTT. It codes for CASSLTPHWRDTEAFF.

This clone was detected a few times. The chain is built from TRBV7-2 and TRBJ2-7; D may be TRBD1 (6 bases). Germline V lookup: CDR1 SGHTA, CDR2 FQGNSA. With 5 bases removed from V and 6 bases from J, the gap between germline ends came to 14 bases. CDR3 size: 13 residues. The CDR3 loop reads CASSGYQGFEQYF. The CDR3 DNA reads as TGTGCCAGCAGCGGATATCAGGGGTTCGAGCAGTACTTC.

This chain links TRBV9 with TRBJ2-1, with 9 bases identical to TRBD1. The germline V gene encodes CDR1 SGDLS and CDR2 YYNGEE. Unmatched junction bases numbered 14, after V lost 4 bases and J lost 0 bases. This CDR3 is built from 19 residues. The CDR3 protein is CASSPRPGTGMSSYNEQFF. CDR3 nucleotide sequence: TGTGCCAGCAGCCCGCGTCCCGGGACAGGGATGAGCTCCTACAATGAGCAGTTCTTC.

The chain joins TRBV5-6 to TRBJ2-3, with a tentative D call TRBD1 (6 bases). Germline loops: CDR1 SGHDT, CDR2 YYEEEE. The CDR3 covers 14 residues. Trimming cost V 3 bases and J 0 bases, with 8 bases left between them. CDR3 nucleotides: TGTGCCAGCAGCTCGGACAGCAGCACAGATACGCAGTATTTT. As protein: CASSSDSSTDTQYF.

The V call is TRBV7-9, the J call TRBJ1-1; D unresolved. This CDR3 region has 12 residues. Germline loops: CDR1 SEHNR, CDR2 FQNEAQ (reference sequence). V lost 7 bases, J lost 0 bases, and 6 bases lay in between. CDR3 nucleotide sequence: TGTGCCAGCACCCTTCTGAACACTGAAGCTTTCTTT. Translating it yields CASTLLNTEAFF.

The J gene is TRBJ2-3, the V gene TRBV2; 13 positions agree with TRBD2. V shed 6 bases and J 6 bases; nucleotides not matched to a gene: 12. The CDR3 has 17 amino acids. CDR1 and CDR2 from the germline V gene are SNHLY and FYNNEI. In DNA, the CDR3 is TGTGCCAGCAGGAGTCCCCGGACTAGCGGGAGAGAGGATACGCAGTATTTT. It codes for CASRSPRTSGREDTQYF.

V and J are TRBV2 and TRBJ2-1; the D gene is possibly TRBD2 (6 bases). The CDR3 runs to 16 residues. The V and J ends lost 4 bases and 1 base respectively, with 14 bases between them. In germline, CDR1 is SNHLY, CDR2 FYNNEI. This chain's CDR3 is CASSAIAAASYNEQFF. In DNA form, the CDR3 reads TGTGCCAGCAGTGCCATAGCGGCCGCGTCCTACAATGAGCAGTTCTTC.

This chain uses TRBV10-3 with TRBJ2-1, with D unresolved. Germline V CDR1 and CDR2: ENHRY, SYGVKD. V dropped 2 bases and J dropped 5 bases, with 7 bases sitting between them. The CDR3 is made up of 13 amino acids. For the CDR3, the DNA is TGTGCCATCAGTGAGCCCCCCAACAATGAGCAGTTCTTC. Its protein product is CAISEPPNNEQFF.

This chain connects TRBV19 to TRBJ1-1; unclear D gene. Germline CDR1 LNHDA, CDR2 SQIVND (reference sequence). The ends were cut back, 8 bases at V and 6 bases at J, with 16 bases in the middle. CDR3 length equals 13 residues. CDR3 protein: CASRSAGSAEAFF. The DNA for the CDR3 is TGTGCCAGTCGCTCGGCTGGGAGTGCTGAAGCTTTCTTT.

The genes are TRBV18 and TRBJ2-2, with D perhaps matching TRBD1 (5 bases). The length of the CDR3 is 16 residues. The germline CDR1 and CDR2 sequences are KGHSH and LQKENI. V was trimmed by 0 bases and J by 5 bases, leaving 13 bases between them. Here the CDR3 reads CASSPPGRAGTGELFF. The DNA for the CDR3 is TGTGCCAGCTCACCACCGGGAAGGGCAGGGACCGGGGAGCTGTTTTTT.